The rows below give T cell receptor beta chains drawn from one sample of a study of CD8 T cells in Susac syndrome. TCRdb ran MiXCR on the immunoSEQ multiplex PCR reads and lists one entry per CDR3 protein. Here the sample spans about 200,000 distinct CDR3 sequences, approximately 94% being singletons. The sequenced material came from CD4+ T cells from PBMCs. The receptors originated from a human donor with multiple sclerosis. Each CDR3 is given with its conserved first and last residue. Fields, in order: clone size, D gene, V gene, J gene, CDR3 DNA, CDR3 protein. The D gene is left open where the match is weak. Size is stated for part of the rows, as once, few or many counts, or as a class when the clone is expanded.

>NA|TRBD1|TRBV24-1|TRBJ2-2
TGTGCCACCAGTGAACCCGGACAGGGACGGGAGGAGCTGTTTTTT
CATSEPGQGREELFF
>few|NA|TRBV20-1|TRBJ2-1
TGCAGTGCTAGAGGGAGCTACAATGAGCAGTTCTTC
CSARGSYNEQFF
>NA|NA|TRBV13|TRBJ2-1
TGTGCCAGCAGCCGCCCGGGGGCCGCGCACAATGAGCAGTTCTTC
CASSRPGAAHNEQFF
>NA|TRBD2|TRBV27|TRBJ2-3
TGTGCCAGCAGTCTCGGACTAGCTGCCACAGATACGCAGTATTTT
CASSLGLAATDTQYF
>NA|TRBD2|TRBV4-2|TRBJ2-5
TGTGCCAGCAGCCAAGATGATACAGCGGGGGGCCTGGGGACCCAGTACTTC
CASSQDDTAGGLGTQYF
>NA|TRBD1|TRBV20-1|TRBJ2-1
TGCAGTGCTAAGGACAGGAGCTCCTACAATGAGCAGTTCTTC
CSAKDRSSYNEQFF
>NA|TRBD1|TRBV27|TRBJ1-2
TGTGCCAGCAGTTTCGGGACAGGGAGTTTAAACTATGGCTACACCTTC
CASSFGTGSLNYGYTF
>NA|NA|TRBV3-1|TRBJ1-2
TGTGCCAGCAGCCCCCAACGGGGGACCGCTCTTAACTATGGCTACACCTTC
CASSPQRGTALNYGYTF
>NA|NA|TRBV28|TRBJ2-7
TGTGCCAGCAGTTTGAACGAGCAGTACTTC
CASSLNEQYF
>NA|NA|TRBV14|TRBJ1-1
TGTGCCAGCAGCCAAGTTATAGAGAACACTGAAGCTTTCTTT
CASSQVIENTEAFF
>NA|NA|TRBV5-1|TRBJ1-4
TGCGCCAGCAGTCCCGGTGGGGCAGGGTTAAGTTCTGAACTGTTTTTT
CASSPGGAGLSSELFF
>NA|TRBD1|TRBV11-2|TRBJ2-5
TGTGCCAGCAAGACGAGGGACAGCGAAGAGACCCAGTACTTC
CASKTRDSEETQYF
>NA|TRBD1|TRBV18|TRBJ1-6
TGTGCCAGCTCACGTCCCGGGACAGGGGTCTACTCACCCCTCCACTTT
CASSRPGTGVYSPLHF
>NA|NA|TRBV30|TRBJ1-5
TGTGCCTGGGGGGTTGGAGAGCCCCAGCATTTT
CAWGVGEPQHF
>NA|NA|TRBV7-9|TRBJ1-6
TGTGCCAGCAGCTTACCCCGCCTACCCCTCCACTTT
CASSLPRLPLHF
>NA|TRBD2|TRBV20-1|TRBJ2-3
TGCAGTGCGCCAGCTAGCGGGGGACACTCAGATACGCAGTATTTT
CSAPASGGHSDTQYF
>NA|NA|TRBV3-1|TRBJ1-2
TGTGCCAGCAGCCAAGATCTATTGGATGACTATGGCTACACCTTC
CASSQDLLDDYGYTF
>NA|TRBD2|TRBV2|TRBJ2-1
TGTGCCAGCAGAGTAGCGGGGAATTACAATGAGCAGTTCTTC
CASRVAGNYNEQFF
>NA|TRBD2|TRBV20-1|TRBJ2-1
TGCAGTGCTGGAATAGCGGGGGGCTACAATGAGCAGTTCTTC
CSAGIAGGYNEQFF
>NA|NA|TRBV7-8|TRBJ2-5
TGTGCCAGCAGCCGTGGACGGTCCCAAGAGACCCAGTACTTC
CASSRGRSQETQYF
>NA|TRBD2|TRBV29-1|TRBJ2-3
TGCAGCGTTGTCCCGACTAGCGGGGGGACCAAGTATACGCAGTATTTT
CSVVPTSGGTKYTQYF
>NA|NA|TRBV12-3/TRBV12-4|TRBJ1-1
TGTGCCAGCAGCTCCACAGGGATCCCTGAAGCTTTCTTT
CASSSTGIPEAFF
>NA|NA|TRBV3-1|TRBJ2-7
TGTGCCAGCAGCCGGAACGACGGACCCTACGAGCAGTACTTC
CASSRNDGPYEQYF
>NA|NA|TRBV6-6|TRBJ2-5
TGTGCCAGCAGTCAAGGGGCAGGGGCTTGGGAAGAGACCCAGTACTTC
CASSQGAGAWEETQYF
>NA|TRBD2|TRBV5-1|TRBJ2-1
TGCGCCAGCAGCCGCTCCCCCGGGACTAGGGTTGGGTACAATGAGCAGTTCTTC
CASSRSPGTRVGYNEQFF
>NA|TRBD1|TRBV20-1|TRBJ2-4
TGCAGTGCTAGGAAGGGGGCTGGTGCCAAAAACATTCAGTACTTC
CSARKGAGAKNIQYF
>NA|TRBD2|TRBV2|TRBJ2-1
TGTGCCAGCCTTGGGCAAAGCGGGGGCGAGCAGTTCTTC
CASLGQSGGEQFF
>NA|TRBD1|TRBV14|TRBJ1-1
TGTGCCAGCAGCCGGCTCCGGGACAGGGGGGACACTGAAGCTTTCTTT
CASSRLRDRGDTEAFF
>NA|TRBD2|TRBV29-1|TRBJ2-7
TGCAGCGTTCTTGCGGGAGGGGGTTTGTTCTACGAGCAGTACTTC
CSVLAGGGLFYEQYF
>NA|NA|TRBV20-1|TRBJ1-3
TGCAGTGCCCTCAGCTCTGGAAACACCATATATTTT
CSALSSGNTIYF
>NA|NA|TRBV3-1|TRBJ2-5
TGTGCCAGCAGCCAAAAGAGGGGGAAGGGGATGTCTGATGAGACCCAGTACTTC
CASSQKRGKGMSDETQYF
>NA|NA|TRBV6-6|TRBJ2-5
TGTGCCAGCAGTTCCGTGGGCCCCGGGACCCAGTACTTC
CASSSVGPGTQYF
>few|NA|TRBV3-1|TRBJ2-7
TGTGCCAGCAGCCTTCTCTCCTACGAGCAGTACTTC
CASSLLSYEQYF
>NA|NA|TRBV4-1|TRBJ1-6
TGCGCCAGCAGCCAAGATCCCCAGGGCCCTAATTCACCCCTCCACTTT
CASSQDPQGPNSPLHF
>NA|NA|TRBV12-3/TRBV12-4|TRBJ1-1
TGTGCCAGCAGTTTGGTCAGGGATGAAACTGAAGCTTTCTTT
CASSLVRDETEAFF
>NA|NA|TRBV9|TRBJ1-2
TGTGCCAGCAGCGTAGATGGACTCTATGGCTACACCTTC
CASSVDGLYGYTF
>once|NA|TRBV20-1|TRBJ1-1
TGCAGTGCGGGCAGGGACGGGAACACTGAAGCTTTCTTT
CSAGRDGNTEAFF
>NA|NA|TRBV20-1|TRBJ2-7
TGCAGTGCTAGAGAGAAGGGGTACGAGCAGTACTTC
CSAREKGYEQYF
>NA|TRBD1|TRBV5-6|TRBJ2-7
TGTGCCAGCAGCTTGCCCCCTTCCGGGACAGGCTTCATCTACGAGCAGTACTTC
CASSLPPSGTGFIYEQYF
>NA|NA|TRBV25-1|TRBJ1-1
TGTGCCAGCAGTGAATCTTCGATGGGGAAAGGGGGAAACACTGAAGCTTTCTTT
CASSESSMGKGGNTEAFF
>NA|NA|TRBV30|TRBJ1-2
TGTGCCTGGAGTGTAAATCTAGGGATATTGGACTATGGCTACACCTTC
CAWSVNLGILDYGYTF
>NA|NA|TRBV20-1|TRBJ1-1
TGCAGTGCTAGAGATAGGCGGGCAGGACCGAACACTGAAGCTTTCTTT
CSARDRRAGPNTEAFF
>NA|NA|TRBV27|TRBJ1-3
TGTGCCAGCAGTTTATCCTTCTCTGGAAACACCATATATTTT
CASSLSFSGNTIYF
>NA|NA|TRBV5-4|TRBJ1-2
TGTGCCAGCAAGGGATGGGCGAACTATGGCTACACCTTC
CASKGWANYGYTF
>NA|NA|TRBV30|TRBJ1-6
TGTGCCTGGAGTTTGGATTATAATTCACCCCTCCACTTT
CAWSLDYNSPLHF
>NA|NA|TRBV4-2|TRBJ1-2
TGTGCCAGCAGCCAAGTTGAACGGACCTACTATGGCTACACCTTC
CASSQVERTYYGYTF
>NA|NA|TRBV12-3/TRBV12-4|TRBJ1-2
TGTGCCAGCAGTTTCAGAGCAGGGTACTATGGCTACACCTTC
CASSFRAGYYGYTF
>NA|NA|TRBV12-3/TRBV12-4|TRBJ1-2
TGTGCCAGCAGACAGGGTTTATCCGACTATGGCTACACCTTC
CASRQGLSDYGYTF
>once|NA|TRBV30|TRBJ1-3
TGTGCCTGGAGTATGGGACCGATCTCTGGAAACACCATATATTTT
CAWSMGPISGNTIYF
>NA|NA|TRBV7-2|TRBJ1-1
TGTGCCAGCAGCTTATGGAGTAACACTGAAGCTTTCTTT
CASSLWSNTEAFF